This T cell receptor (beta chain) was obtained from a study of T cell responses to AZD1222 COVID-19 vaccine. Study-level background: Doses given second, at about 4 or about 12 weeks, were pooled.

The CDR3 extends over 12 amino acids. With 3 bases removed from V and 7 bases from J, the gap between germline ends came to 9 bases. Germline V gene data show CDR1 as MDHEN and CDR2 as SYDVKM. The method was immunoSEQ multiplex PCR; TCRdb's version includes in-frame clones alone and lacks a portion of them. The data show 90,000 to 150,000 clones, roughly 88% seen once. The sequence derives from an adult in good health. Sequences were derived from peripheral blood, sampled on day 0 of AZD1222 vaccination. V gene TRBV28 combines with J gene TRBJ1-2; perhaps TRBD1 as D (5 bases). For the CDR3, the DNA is TGTGCCAGCAGTTTTGGGGGATCTGGCTACACCTTC. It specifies CASSFGGSGYTF.